This record looks at one T cell receptor beta chain sequence and its context. The antigen it binds to is not known. Base qualities are missing; no much larger clone stands one base away. The meaning of the sample's treatment or condition label: allogeneic hematopoietic cell transplantation with graft depleted of TCRalphabeta T cells and CD19 B cells. Transplant recipients were children who received TCRalphabeta/CD19-depleted allogeneic hematopoietic cell grafts. The CDR3 sequence holds 14 residues, the cysteine and phenylalanine included. The read is trimmed to its CDR3 DNA, 42 bases read in frame from base 1. Trimming leaves V shorter by 5 bases and J shorter by 7 bases, with the junction holding 5 bases beyond the gene matches. CDR1 and CDR2 are read off the germline V gene (reference sequence) as SEHNR and FQNEAQ. The sample is drawn from a study of T-cell reconstitution after alpha-beta-depleted transplantation in children (dated by TCRdb to the mid-2010s). Study-level background: The study quantitatively tracked T-cell immune reconstitution after TCRalphabeta/CD19-depleted allogeneic hematopoietic cell transplantation in children using TCR repertoire profiling. Paper-wide results and their limitations: The high TCRbeta diversity at day 60 in some patients was ascribed to recipient T cells and intrathymic progenitors that had survived conditioning. Over the following months the frequencies of hyperexpanded clones went down, and after one year T-cell counts and TCRbeta diversity were mostly credited to newly produced T cells. The apparently early recovery of alphabetaT-cell counts about two months after transplant reportedly depended on only several hundred rapidly expanded clones that came from non-depleted graft cells.

The method behind the library was PCR. Sequenced using an Illumina HiSeq 2500. TCR library preparation used molecular barcoding, with unique molecular identifiers applied to normalize quantification of the TCRbeta repertoire. TCRdb redid the processing of the public reads, applying fastp at Q25 and MiXCR, and retained in-frame beta chains. When rows share a CDR3 protein, they turn into one entry using the most common DNA and genes. This sample lists fewer than 350,000 distinct CDR3 sequences; less than 9.5% were detected once. The ten biggest clones cover 9.1% of the sample. The sample in question was peripheral blood, obtained 360 days after TCRalphabeta/CD19-depleted stem cell transplant. The receptor comes from a female patient aged 2-15 years who had a stem cell transplant for Fanconi anemia, so the T cells may come from the graft donor. The rearranged segments are TRBV7-9 and TRBJ2-1; 10 junctional bases match TRBD1. In nucleotide form, the sequence is TGTGCCAGCAGCCGGGGACAGGGGCGGAATGAGCAGTTCTTC. This translates into CASSRGQGRNEQFF.